This T cell receptor (beta chain) was captured by sequencing in a study of radiotherapy plus CTLA-4 blockade in lung cancer. The wider study: Objective responses arose in approximately 19% of patients, and under 40% experienced disease control. Overall study results and limits: Per reports, early blood T cell clone dynamics, plus interferon-beta, forecast response most strongly. Peripheral blood showed expansion of tumor-derived TCR clones after radiotherapy and ipilimumab.

This clone occurred a few times. Its matching antigen is unknown. CDR1 and CDR2 from the germline V gene are KGHSH and LQKENI. The V gene end was trimmed by 2 bases and the J gene end by 0 bases; junction bases not matched to a gene: 4. The CDR3 consists of 16 residues. Assay: immunoSEQ multiplex PCR; the TCRdb copy retains only in-frame clones and omits some. The data show around 63,000 clones, more than 70% seen once. Chemo-refractory metastatic non-small-cell lung cancer patients were treated with focal radiation plus CTLA-4 blockade with ipilimumab. The receptor's source is a human donor with non-small cell lung cancer whose response to radiotherapy plus ipilimumab could not be evaluated. Some clones in this sample may be carry-over from other donors' samples. The chain recombines TRBV18 with TRBJ1-5; 7 nucleotides agree with TRBD1. Sequencing was performed on peripheral blood, taken from a patient treated with radiotherapy plus ipilimumab. The DNA of the CDR3 is TGTGCCAGCTCACCAGGGACAGATATTAGCAATCAGCCCCAGCATTTT. Translated: CASSPGTDISNQPQHF.